The source of this TCR beta chain is a study of blood T cell repertoires in COVID-19. In the study overall: The samples span acute and convalescent COVID-19 from the United States, Italy and Spain. Nucleic acid was either cDNA or gDNA, and it came from T cells, B-cell-depleted T cells, or PBMCs.

Original methodology: Amplification of reference gene primers provided the estimated nucleated cell counts. Libraries were prepared by immunoSEQ multiplex PCR; TCRdb keeps only in-frame clonotypes and omits some of them. For V, J and clone size, that table is used; D and trimming come from the DNA. The repertoire holds about 180,000 clones, with 80% to 90% as singletons. Unmatched junction bases numbered 10, after V lost 4 bases and J lost 1 base. Germline V gene data show CDR1 as SGHVS and CDR2 as FQNEAQ. The CDR3 length is 18 residues. V usage is TRBV7-8 and J usage is TRBJ2-3; 11 bases map to TRBD2. The sequence was obtained from a man between 60 and 75 years old with acute or convalescent COVID-19. Source material: peripheral blood. The CDR3: CASSSEAWGLAGTDTQYF. The CDR3 nucleotides are TGTGCCAGCAGCTCCGAGGCCTGGGGACTAGCGGGCACAGATACGCAGTATTTT.